These 14 T cell receptor beta chains were sequenced from one sample in a study of T cell responses to AZD1222 COVID-19 vaccine. Produced via immunoSEQ multiplex PCR; TCRdb's table is partial and in-frame only. The data hold 60,000 to 80,000 clones, with roughly 80% observed a single time. Here the sequenced sample was peripheral blood, taken 28 days after the second AZD1222 dose. These receptors were obtained from an adult who received the AZD1222 COVID-19 vaccine.

The V and J genes are TRBV6-1 and TRBJ2-3; D remains unclear. Germline CDR1 MNHNS, CDR2 SASEGT. V lost 2 bases to trimming and J lost 2 bases, with 14 bases between them. The CDR3 extends over 16 amino acids. In DNA, the CDR3 is TGTGCCAGCAGTGAATCTATCGTGACACTCACAGATACGCAGTATTTT. Its translation is CASSESIVTLTDTQYF.

J is TRBJ2-1 and V is TRBV2, with D perhaps matching TRBD1 (6 bases). CDR1 SNHLY and CDR2 FYNNEI come from the germline V gene. V was shortened by 2 bases and J by 0 bases, with 14 bases between the two germline ends. The CDR3 is made up of 17 amino acids. The CDR3 region is CASSEQAQGYSYNEQFF. The CDR3, as DNA: TGTGCCAGCAGTGAACAGGCTCAGGGGTACTCCTACAATGAGCAGTTCTTC.

The J gene is TRBJ2-1, the V gene TRBV29-1; 8 bases match TRBD1. The CDR3 sequence is 16 residues long. CDR1 is SQVTM and CDR2 is ANQGSEA in the germline V gene. The junction had 18 bases not matched to a gene; V was cut back by 8 bases and J by 6 bases. This CDR3 reads CSFRGDLDRAGNEQFF. DNA of the CDR3: TGCAGCTTTCGAGGGGACCTGGACAGGGCGGGCAATGAGCAGTTCTTC.

This clone was recorded a few times. The rearrangement uses TRBV12-3 or TRBV12-4 and TRBJ1-2; no clear D gene. Trimming left V 7 bases short and J 2 bases short, with 11 bases between. The CDR3 covers 13 residues. The CDR3 coding sequence is TGTGCCAGCAACGCAGGCCTCAACTATGGCTACACCTTC. Protein product: CASNAGLNYGYTF.

The chain carries TRBV5-1 and TRBJ1-2; D possibly corresponds to TRBD1 (5 bases). Germline V gene lookup returns CDR1 SGHRS and CDR2 YFSETQ. The CDR3 length is 14 residues. With 0 bases removed from V and 5 bases from J, the gap between germline ends came to 11 bases. The CDR3 coding sequence is TGCGCCAGCAGCTTGGAAGGGACTAGGTATGGCTACACCTTC. Its translation: CASSLEGTRYGYTF.

The rearrangement joins TRBV5-5 to TRBJ2-1, with 13 bases lining up with TRBD2. CDR1 and CDR2 (germline): SGHKS, YYEKEE (reference sequence). V lost 3 bases, J lost 7 bases, and 4 bases stayed unmatched. The CDR3 contains 15 residues. This CDR3 reads CASSWGLAGWNEQFF. DNA of the CDR3: TGTGCCAGCAGCTGGGGACTAGCGGGATGGAATGAGCAGTTCTTC.

The V call is TRBV28, the J call TRBJ2-2; D may correspond to TRBD1 or TRBD2 (5 bases each). The CDR3 runs 13 residues. V dropped 2 bases and J dropped 6 bases, with 7 bases sitting between them. Germline CDR1 and CDR2: MDHEN and SYDVKM. The CDR3 loop is CASSLGGSGELFF. CDR3 nucleotides: TGTGCCAGCAGTTTAGGGGGATCCGGGGAGCTGTTTTTT.

In this sample, this clone turned up once. V gene TRBV28 combines with J gene TRBJ1-5, with 7 bases lining up with TRBD1. The CDR3 runs 14 residues. Germline V gives CDR1 MDHEN, CDR2 SYDVKM. The V segment lost 7 bases and the J segment 7 bases; nucleotides outside the gene matches: 10. The CDR3 DNA reads as TGTGCCAGCATTCCGACAGGGCTGTACCAGCCCCAGCATTTT. This encodes CASIPTGLYQPQHF.

This chain uses TRBV5-6 with TRBJ1-1; D gene uncertain. V was shortened by 0 bases and J by 3 bases, with 6 bases between the two germline ends. Per germline, CDR1 SGHDT and CDR2 YYEEEE. The length of the CDR3 is 13 residues. The chain's CDR3 is CASSLGSHTEAFF. The CDR3 DNA is TGTGCCAGCAGCTTGGGGTCACACACTGAAGCTTTCTTT.

CDR3 DNA sequence: TGCAGCGCAGTGGACGGGAACACTGAAGCTTTCTTT. This translates into CSAVDGNTEAFF. The rearrangement joins TRBV29-1 to TRBJ1-1; D unclear. V was shortened by 7 bases and J by 1 base, with 10 bases between the two germline ends. The CDR3 is 12 amino acids. CDR1 and CDR2 from the germline V gene are SQVTM and ANQGSEA.

The V gene is TRBV19, the J gene TRBJ2-2; D gene uncertain. The V gene's germline CDR1 is LNHDA and CDR2 SQIVND (reference sequence). The length of the CDR3 is 14 residues. Trimming removed 5 bases at V and 4 bases at J, with 11 bases between. CDR3 DNA sequence: TGTGCCAGTAGTGTCCGCATCGTCACCGGGGAGCTGTTTTTT. It specifies CASSVRIVTGELFF.

V and J are TRBV6-5 and TRBJ1-6; TRBD1 matches at 7 bases. V lost 0 bases, J lost 6 bases, and 2 bases stayed unmatched. This CDR3 is built from 15 residues. Germline values: CDR1 MNHEY, CDR2 SVGAGI. The CDR3 spells CASSYSHRGNSPLHF. In DNA form, the CDR3 reads TGTGCCAGCAGTTACTCTCACAGGGGTAATTCACCCCTCCACTTT.

The chain carries TRBV7-9 and TRBJ1-1, with TRBD1 identical over 8 bases. Germline V gene sequence: CDR1 SEHNR, CDR2 FQNEAQ (reference sequence). The CDR3 sequence is 13 residues long. V dropped 7 bases and J dropped 5; count of bases not matched to a gene: 6. The CDR3 loop reads CASNGQGGTEAFF. CDR3 in DNA: TGTGCCAGCAACGGACAGGGAGGTACTGAAGCTTTCTTT. Looking up the rest from reference TRBV7-9 and TRBJ1-1 gives the full variable domain: DTGVSQNPRHKITKRGQNVTFRCDPISEHNRLYWYRQTLGQGPEFLTYFQNEAQLEKSRLLSDRFSAERPKGSFSTLEIQRTEQGDSAMYLCASNGQGGTEAFFGQGTRLTVV.

CDR3 region: CASSLDRGSFEQFF. The CDR3 DNA sequence: TGTGCCAGCAGCTTGGACAGGGGCTCTTTTGAGCAGTTCTTC. This rearrangement joins TRBV7-8 to TRBJ2-1; TRBD1 matches at 9 bases. The CDR3 is made up of 14 amino acids. Trimming took 3 bases from V and 9 from J; bases not matched to a gene: 6. CDR1 and CDR2 (germline): SGHVS, FQNEAQ. Based on the CDR3 plus reference TRBV7-8 and TRBJ2-1, the full variable domain is GAGVSQSPRYKVAKRGQDVALRCDPISGHVSLFWYQQALGQGPEFLTYFQNEAQLDKSGLPSDRFFAERPEGSVSTLKIQRTQQEDSAVYLCASSLDRGSFEQFFGPGTRLTVL.